This is a list of T cell receptor beta chains from one sample in a study of blood T cell repertoires in COVID-19. Clones were read by immunoSEQ multiplex PCR, and TCRdb kept only the in-frame ones, dropping some. The sample yields roughly 260,000 clones, over 80% seen once. Material for sequencing was PBMCs or T cells enriched from blood (not recorded which). The source of these receptors is a human donor in a cohort exposed to, infected with or recovered from COVID-19 (not recorded which). The donor label of this sample is uncertain. The CDR3 runs from the conserved cysteine through the conserved F or W. D genes are given only for firm matches. Only part of the rows carry a size: once, few, many, or a class if the clone is expanded.

CASSRADEAFF | TGTGCCAGCAGCCGCGCCGATGAAGCTTTCTTT | NA | once | TRBJ1-1 | TRBV6-5
CASSQAGERRDTQYF | TGCGCCAGCAGCCAAGCAGGGGAAAGAAGAGATACGCAGTATTTT | NA | NA | TRBJ2-3 | TRBV4-1
CASSRPGQINQPQHF | TGTGCCAGCAGTCGACCGGGACAGATTAATCAGCCCCAGCATTTT | TRBD1 | NA | TRBJ1-5 | TRBV6-5
CASGPSGGLHGYTF | TGTGCTAGTGGTCCCTCCGGGGGGCTGCATGGCTACACCTTC | NA | NA | TRBJ1-2 | TRBV12-5
CASSPGTSDQPQHF | TGCGCCAGCAGCCCCGGGACTAGCGATCAGCCCCAGCATTTT | NA | once | TRBJ1-5 | TRBV5-1
CASSEGTGGSHEQYF | TGTGCCAGCAGTGAAGGTACAGGGGGCTCCCACGAGCAGTACTTC | TRBD1 | NA | TRBJ2-7 | TRBV6-1
CASSLQGNTQYF | TGTGCCAGCAGTTTACAGGGAAATACGCAGTATTTT | NA | NA | TRBJ2-3 | TRBV27
CASSTGTYGNQPQHF | TGTGCCAGTAGTACTGGGACTTACGGCAATCAGCCCCAGCATTTT | NA | NA | TRBJ1-5 | TRBV19
CASSLTGGSSEAFF | TGTGCCAGCAGCTTAACCGGAGGGTCCTCTGAAGCTTTCTTT | NA | NA | TRBJ1-1 | TRBV7-3
CASRKTGGTTDTQYF | TGCGCCAGCAGGAAGACAGGGGGCACGACAGATACGCAGTATTTT | TRBD1 | once | TRBJ2-3 | TRBV4-1
CASRYSGETEAFF | TGTGCCAGTCGATACTCAGGGGAGACTGAAGCTTTCTTT | NA | NA | TRBJ1-1 | TRBV19
CASSWAEMNTEAFF | TGCGCCAGCAGCTGGGCCGAAATGAACACTGAAGCTTTCTTT | NA | few | TRBJ1-1 | TRBV5-1
CASSQLAGGTDTQYF | TGTGCCAGCAGCCAACTAGCGGGGGGCACAGATACGCAGTATTTT | TRBD2 | once | TRBJ2-3 | TRBV9
CASSWGVGRSLYNEQFF | TGTGCCAGCAGCTGGGGGGTGGGGAGAAGCCTTTACAATGAGCAGTTCTTC | NA | NA | TRBJ2-1 | TRBV11-3
CASSPRDRGISTEAFF | TGTGCCAGCTCACCCAGGGACAGGGGAATTAGCACTGAAGCTTTCTTT | TRBD1 | NA | TRBJ1-1 | TRBV18
CASSLTQAQGREQFF | TGTGCCAGCAGCTTAACGCAAGCACAGGGTAGAGAGCAGTTCTTC | NA | NA | TRBJ2-1 | TRBV7-3
CASSLPLGSSGNTIYF | TGTGCCAGCAGCTTACCGTTAGGGAGCTCTGGAAACACCATATATTTT | NA | once | TRBJ1-3 | TRBV5-5
CATSVPGQGKDTQYF | TGTGCCACCTCGGTCCCCGGACAGGGGAAAGATACGCAGTATTTT | TRBD1 | once | TRBJ2-3 | TRBV24-1
CASSDETENPQFF | TGTGCCAGCAGTGACGAGACAGAAAACCCCCAGTTCTTC | NA | NA | TRBJ2-1 | TRBV2
CASPVGLADFTDTQYF | TGTGCCAGTCCCGTAGGACTAGCGGACTTCACAGATACGCAGTATTTT | TRBD2 | NA | TRBJ2-3 | TRBV2
CASSLGTGRGETQYF | TGCGCCAGCAGCTTGGGGACGGGGAGAGGAGAGACCCAGTACTTC | NA | NA | TRBJ2-5 | TRBV5-1
CASSPDSEKLFF | TGCGCCAGCAGCCCGGACAGTGAAAAACTGTTTTTT | NA | NA | TRBJ1-4 | TRBV4-3
CAWIPGLAGSDTQYF | TGTGCCTGGATCCCCGGCCTAGCGGGGAGCGATACGCAGTATTTT | TRBD2 | NA | TRBJ2-3 | TRBV30
CSASLPGLGQPQHF | TGCAGTGCTAGTTTACCGGGACTCGGTCAGCCCCAGCATTTT | NA | NA | TRBJ1-5 | TRBV20-1
CASSLVSGRETQYF | TGTGCCAGCAGCTTGGTTTCAGGGCGAGAGACCCAGTACTTC | NA | NA | TRBJ2-5 | TRBV5-4
CASSFGTTSGNTIYF | TGTGCCAGCAGCTTCGGGACAACCTCTGGAAACACCATATATTTT | NA | NA | TRBJ1-3 | TRBV5-6
CASSQKRGRPQRRETQYF | TGCGCCAGCAGTCAAAAAAGAGGGCGGCCCCAGCGTCGGGAGACCCAGTACTTC | NA | once | TRBJ2-5 | TRBV23-1
CASSSRDIGEQYF | TGTGCCAGCTCATCCCGGGACATAGGCGAGCAGTACTTC | NA | NA | TRBJ2-7 | TRBV18
CASSYRDSRTGTEAFF | TGTGCCAGCAGCTACAGGGACAGTAGGACAGGGACTGAAGCTTTCTTT | TRBD1 | NA | TRBJ1-1 | TRBV11-1
CASSFRPPGQGGPGYTF | TGCGCCAGCAGCTTTAGACCCCCGGGACAGGGCGGTCCGGGCTACACCTTC | TRBD1 | NA | TRBJ1-2 | TRBV5-1
CAIRPGTGEGEQYF | TGTGCCATCAGACCCGGGACAGGGGAAGGGGAGCAGTACTTC | TRBD1 | NA | TRBJ2-7 | TRBV10-3
CASSLKESTEAFF | TGTGCCAGCAGCTTAAAGGAGAGCACTGAAGCTTTCTTT | NA | few | TRBJ1-1 | TRBV7-9
CASSLGTVTGELFF | TGTGCCAGCAGTTTAGGGACTGTCACCGGGGAGCTGTTTTTT | NA | NA | TRBJ2-2 | TRBV27
CASRTGNTGELFF | TGTGCCAGCCGGACAGGAAACACCGGGGAGCTGTTTTTT | TRBD1 | NA | TRBJ2-2 | TRBV27
CASEDGTGNNYGYTF | TGTGCCAGCGAGGACGGGACAGGGAATAACTATGGCTACACCTTC | TRBD1 | NA | TRBJ1-2 | TRBV2
CASSFTTDTQYF | TGCGCCAGCAGCTTCACTACAGATACGCAGTATTTT | NA | NA | TRBJ2-3 | TRBV5-1
CASSLARTGNRDEQYF | TGCGCCAGCAGCTTGGCCCGAACAGGGAATCGCGACGAGCAGTACTTC | NA | once | TRBJ2-7 | TRBV5-1
CASSETGVREKLFF | TGTGCCAGCAGTGAGACAGGGGTCCGGGAAAAACTGTTTTTT | TRBD1 | NA | TRBJ1-4 | TRBV25-1
CASSPRETAGIEQFF | TGTGCCAGCTCACCGCGGGAAACCGCAGGGATTGAGCAGTTCTTC | NA | NA | TRBJ2-1 | TRBV18
CASSATGGGRNTEAFF | TGTGCCAGCAGCGCGACAGGGGGCGGCAGGAACACTGAGGCTTTCTTT | TRBD1 | NA | TRBJ1-1 | TRBV7-9